Detailed here is one T cell receptor beta chain. No cognate antigen has been identified for it. The input lacks base qualities; no much larger clone sits a single base away. This CDR3 is also generated by other DNA sequences in the sample. The sample comes from a study of shared clonotypes between healthy human individuals (dated by TCRdb to 2019 to 2021). The study in broad terms: A couple of women and a few men aged 18 to 49 years were included in the cohort. To estimate repertoire size and how much clonotypes are shared between individuals, the study performed deep sequencing of blood TCR repertoires from roughly five healthy adults. For each donor, three plates each were used for CD4 naive and CD4 memory, two plates were used for CD8 naive, and one plate was used for CD8 memory. Per donor, leukapheresis produced somewhere between about 0.85 and 9.5 billion PBMCs. To increase sequencing depth and limit assay-specific biases, TCR repertoire library preparation and sequencing were carried out by different laboratories using diverse techniques. Results the study describes overall, beyond this receptor: Clonotypes shared by all four sorted-subset donors showed higher generation probabilities than non-shared clonotypes. Across a few donors, about 5.2% of naive CD4, 3.5% of naive CD8, approximately 2.5% of memory CD4, and 0.4% to 0.45% of memory CD8 clonotypes were shared. Only blood was sampled, and tissue TCR repertoires likely differ from those in blood. Rarefaction of sorted-subset datasets indicated incomplete sequencing despite the large sequencing depth. Larger estimated clonotype richness was generally found for naive subsets than for memory subsets. Pairwise subsampling led to the expectation that sequencing depth would affect the degree of clonotype sharing among donors. The small number of donors limited the genetic and exposure-history diversity represented.

TCR CDR3 regions were amplified from genomic DNA by multiplex PCR using the deep immunoSEQ assay. Genomic DNA extracted from each cell subset was distributed evenly over all wells of several immunoSEQ 96-well plates, and each plate served as one replicate. For sorted subsets, each replicate PCR was loaded with 150 to 250 ng genomic DNA, equivalent to some 31,000 T cell genomes. The purified libraries were quantified using a Qubit 3.0 fluorometer, sized with a Bioanalyzer 2100, and then quantified again using the KAPA Library Quantification kit. Every immunoSEQ 96-well plate was sequenced on a dedicated single-read 150-cycle Illumina NextSeq 550 flow cell. In the original analysis: Because the immunoSEQ output included only junctional sequences and no quality scores, the filtering could not be the same as the filtering used for full-length reads. To assign V/J genes and CDR3, sequences were annotated using PyIR, a Python wrapper for IgBLAST v1.9, with IMGT germline references. Any read was removed if the V/J assignment was weak (E-value above 1e-6), the CDR3 was missing, or the read contained stop codons, out-of-frame junctions, or ambiguous translated residues. V3J clonotypes were defined by identical inferred V gene, J gene, and CDR3 amino acid sequence. To compute the percentage overlap between repertoires, the number of shared unique clonotypes was divided by the size of the smaller repertoire. RTK rarefaction, the Chao1 estimator, and Recon v2.1 estimates of unobserved clonotypes were used to assess repertoire richness. Generation probabilities were computed with OLGA for all TCRbeta clonotypes obtained by the gDNA method from a few donors. Held by TCRdb, this immuneACCESS table contains in-frame sequences only and omits some clones. Under half of the omission traces to an unresolved V gene where checked; the cause of the rest is unknown. The V and J calls and clone size are taken from that table; D and trimming were inferred from the DNA. The sample yields roughly 1,100,000 clones; around 74% were counted once. The ten largest clones take up 1.4% of the sample.

The donors were healthy, HIV-negative adults with no recently reported acute infections or vaccinations. All donors were Caucasian adults living in Nashville, Tennessee, USA. Magnetic negative selection was used to enrich CD4+ T cells, after which naive cells were positively selected on CD45RA and the negative fraction became the memory subset. After blood collection by leukapheresis, PBMCs were isolated using Ficoll-Histopaque density gradient centrifugation and then cryopreserved in the vapor phase of liquid nitrogen. Analytical flow cytometry was used to check the purity and quantity of each magnetically sorted T cell population. From each sorted fraction, genomic DNA was isolated and quantified by UV absorbance on a Nanodrop 2000c. Reading the germline V gene (reference sequence) gives CDR1 GTSNPN and CDR2 SVGIG. Reading from cysteine to phenylalanine, the CDR3 counts 13 amino acids. The sequence is cut down to CDR3 DNA, 39 bases in frame from base 1. Trimming takes 5 bases from V and 2 bases from J, and the germline ends sit 9 bases apart.

The rearrangement combines TRBV30 with TRBJ2-2; TRBD2 is possibly the D segment (5 matching bases). Sequenced material: memory CD4+ T cells sorted from blood. This specimen's cell subset or site label, per the study, means: CD45RA-negative fraction. The receptor's source is a man aged 18 to 30 in good health. The bases are TGTGCCTGGCGATCGGGAAACACCGGGGAGCTGTTTTTT. Its coded protein is CAWRSGNTGELFF.